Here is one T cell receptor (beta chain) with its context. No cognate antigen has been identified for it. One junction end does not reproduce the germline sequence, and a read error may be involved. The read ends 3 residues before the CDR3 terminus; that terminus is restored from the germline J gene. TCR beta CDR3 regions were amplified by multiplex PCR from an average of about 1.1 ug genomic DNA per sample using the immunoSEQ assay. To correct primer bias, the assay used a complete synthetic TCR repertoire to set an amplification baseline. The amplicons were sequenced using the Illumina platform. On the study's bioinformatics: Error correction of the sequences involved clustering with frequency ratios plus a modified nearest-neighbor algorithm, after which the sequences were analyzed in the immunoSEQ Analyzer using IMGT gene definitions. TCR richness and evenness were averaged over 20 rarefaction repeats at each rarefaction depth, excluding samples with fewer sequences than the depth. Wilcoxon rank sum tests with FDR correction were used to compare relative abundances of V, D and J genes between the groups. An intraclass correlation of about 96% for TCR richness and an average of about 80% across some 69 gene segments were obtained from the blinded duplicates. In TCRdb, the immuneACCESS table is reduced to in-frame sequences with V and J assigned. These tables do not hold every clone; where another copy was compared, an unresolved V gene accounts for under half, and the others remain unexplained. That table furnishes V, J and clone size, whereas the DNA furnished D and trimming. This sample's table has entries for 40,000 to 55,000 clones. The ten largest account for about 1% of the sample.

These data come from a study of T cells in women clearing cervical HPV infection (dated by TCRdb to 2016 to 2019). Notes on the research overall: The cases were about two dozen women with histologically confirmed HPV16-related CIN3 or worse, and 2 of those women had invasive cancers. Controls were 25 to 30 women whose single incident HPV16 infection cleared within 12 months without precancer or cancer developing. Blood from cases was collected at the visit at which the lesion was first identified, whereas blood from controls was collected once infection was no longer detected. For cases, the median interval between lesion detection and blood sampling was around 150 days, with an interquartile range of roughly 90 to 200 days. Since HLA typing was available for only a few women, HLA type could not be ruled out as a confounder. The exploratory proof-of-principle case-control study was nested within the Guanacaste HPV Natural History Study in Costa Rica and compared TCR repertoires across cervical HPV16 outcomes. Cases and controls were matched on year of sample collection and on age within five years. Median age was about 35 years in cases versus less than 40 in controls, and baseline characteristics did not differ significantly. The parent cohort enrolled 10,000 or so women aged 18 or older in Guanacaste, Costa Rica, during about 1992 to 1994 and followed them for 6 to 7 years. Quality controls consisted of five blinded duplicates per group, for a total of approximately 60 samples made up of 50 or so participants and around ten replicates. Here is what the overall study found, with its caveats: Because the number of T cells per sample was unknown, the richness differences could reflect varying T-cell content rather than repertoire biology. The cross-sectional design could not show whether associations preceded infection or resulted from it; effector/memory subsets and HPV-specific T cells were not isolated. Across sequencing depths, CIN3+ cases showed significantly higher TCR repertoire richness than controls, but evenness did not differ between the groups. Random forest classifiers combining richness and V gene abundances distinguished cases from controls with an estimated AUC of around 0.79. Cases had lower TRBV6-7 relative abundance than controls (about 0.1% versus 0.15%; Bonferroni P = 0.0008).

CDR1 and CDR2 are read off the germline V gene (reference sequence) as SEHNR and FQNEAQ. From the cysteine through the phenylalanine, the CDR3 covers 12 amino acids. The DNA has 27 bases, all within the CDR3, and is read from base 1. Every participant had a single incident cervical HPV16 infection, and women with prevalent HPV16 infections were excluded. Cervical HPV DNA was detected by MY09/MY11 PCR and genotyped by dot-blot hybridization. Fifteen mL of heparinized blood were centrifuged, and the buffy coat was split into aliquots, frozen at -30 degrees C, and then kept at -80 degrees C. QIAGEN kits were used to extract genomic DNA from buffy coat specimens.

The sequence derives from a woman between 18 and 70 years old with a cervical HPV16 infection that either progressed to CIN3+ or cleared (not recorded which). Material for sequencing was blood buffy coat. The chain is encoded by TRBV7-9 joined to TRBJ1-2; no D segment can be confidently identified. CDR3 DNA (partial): TGTGCCAGCAGCTTAACCCGGTATGAC. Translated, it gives CASSLTRYD. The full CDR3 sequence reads CASSLTRYDYTF.